This T cell receptor beta chain comes out of a study of T-cell reconstitution after alpha-beta-depleted transplantation in children. This clonotype was seen only a few times. Its antigen is unidentified. Study observations and caveats: Two months or so post-transplant, alpha-beta T cells reportedly derived from several hundred expanded graft clones. By one year post-transplant, T-cell counts and diversity largely arose from T cells that were newly produced.

The CDR3 is made up of 13 amino acids. Germline V gene data show CDR1 as DFQATT and CDR2 as SNEGSKA (reference sequence). Deletions cut 3 bases from V and 4 bases from J, with 10 bases between. The TCRbeta library was prepared with unique molecular identifiers. TCRdb reanalysed the PCR reads using MiXCR and keeps one entry per CDR3 protein. The data contain 25,000 to 30,000 distinct CDR3 sequences, 18% of them singletons. The specimen comprised PBMCs, mostly from graft donor cells, sampled 60 days after TCRalphabeta/CD19-depleted stem cell transplant. The TCR was taken from a male patient aged 2-15 years who had a stem cell transplant for acute lymphoblastic leukemia, so the T cells may come from the graft donor. The chain employs TRBV20-1 and TRBJ2-1; D is tentatively TRBD1 or TRBD2 (5 bases each). CDR3 nucleotides: TGCAGTGCTAGGGGGGTAGTTTACAATGAGCAGTTCTTC. Its protein is CSARGVVYNEQFF.